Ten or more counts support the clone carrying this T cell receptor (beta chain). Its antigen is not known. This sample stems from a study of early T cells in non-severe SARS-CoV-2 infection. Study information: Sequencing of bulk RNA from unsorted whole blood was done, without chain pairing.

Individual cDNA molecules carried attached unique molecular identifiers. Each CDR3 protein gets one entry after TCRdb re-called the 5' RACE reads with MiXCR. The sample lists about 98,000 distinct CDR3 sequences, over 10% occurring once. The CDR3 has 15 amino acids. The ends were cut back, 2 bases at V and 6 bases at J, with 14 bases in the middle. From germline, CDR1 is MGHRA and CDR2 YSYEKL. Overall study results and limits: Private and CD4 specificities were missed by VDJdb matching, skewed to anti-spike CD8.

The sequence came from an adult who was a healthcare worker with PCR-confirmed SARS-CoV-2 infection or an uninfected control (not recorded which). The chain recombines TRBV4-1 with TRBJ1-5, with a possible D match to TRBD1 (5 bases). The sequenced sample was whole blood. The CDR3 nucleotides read TGCGCCAGCAGCCAAACGGGGCTTGGGAGTCAGCCCCAGCATTTT. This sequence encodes CASSQTGLGSQPQHF.